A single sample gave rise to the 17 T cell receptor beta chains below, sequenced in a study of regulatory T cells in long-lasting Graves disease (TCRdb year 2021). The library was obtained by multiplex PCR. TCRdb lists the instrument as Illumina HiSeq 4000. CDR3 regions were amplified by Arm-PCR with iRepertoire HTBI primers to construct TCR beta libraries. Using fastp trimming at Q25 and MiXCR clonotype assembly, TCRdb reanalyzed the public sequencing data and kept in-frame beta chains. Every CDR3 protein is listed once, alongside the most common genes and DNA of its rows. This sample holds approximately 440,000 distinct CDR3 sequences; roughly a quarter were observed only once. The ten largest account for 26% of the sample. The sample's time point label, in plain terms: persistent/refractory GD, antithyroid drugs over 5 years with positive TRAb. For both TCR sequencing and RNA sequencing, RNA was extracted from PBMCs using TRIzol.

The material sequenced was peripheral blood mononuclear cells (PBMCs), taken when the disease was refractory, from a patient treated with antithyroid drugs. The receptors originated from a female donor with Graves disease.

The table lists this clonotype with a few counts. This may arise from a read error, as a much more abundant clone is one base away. The CDR3 nucleotides are TGTGCCAGCAGCTTACTTAGCGGGAGTAAGGAGGCCCAGTACTTC. Encoded protein: CASSLLSGSKEAQYF. The chain carries TRBV11-2 and TRBJ2-5, with TRBD2 matching over 9 bases. Germline V CDR1 and CDR2: SGHAT, FQNNGV. With 2 bases clipped from V and 9 bases from J, the junction kept 10 bases outside the gene matches. The CDR3 length is 15 residues.

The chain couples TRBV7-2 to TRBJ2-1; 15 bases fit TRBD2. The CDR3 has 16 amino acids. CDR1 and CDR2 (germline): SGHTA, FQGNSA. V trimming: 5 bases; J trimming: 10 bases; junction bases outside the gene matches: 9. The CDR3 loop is CASSPPGLAGGNEQFF. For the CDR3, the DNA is TGTGCCAGCAGCCCTCCGGGACTAGCGGGAGGAAACGAGCAGTTCTTC. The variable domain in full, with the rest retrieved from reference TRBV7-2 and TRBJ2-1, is GAGVSQSPSNKVTEKGKDVELRCDPISGHTALYWYRQSLGQGLEFLIYFQGNSAPDKSGLPSDRFSAERTGGSVSTLTIQRTQQEDSAVYLCASSPPGLAGGNEQFFGPGTRLTVL.

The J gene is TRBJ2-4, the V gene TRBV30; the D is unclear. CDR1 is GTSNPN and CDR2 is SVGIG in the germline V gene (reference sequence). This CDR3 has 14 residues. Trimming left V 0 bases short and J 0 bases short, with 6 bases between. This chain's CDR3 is CAWSVPLAKNIQYF. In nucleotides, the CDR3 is TGTGCCTGGAGTGTACCCCTAGCCAAAAACATTCAGTACTTC.

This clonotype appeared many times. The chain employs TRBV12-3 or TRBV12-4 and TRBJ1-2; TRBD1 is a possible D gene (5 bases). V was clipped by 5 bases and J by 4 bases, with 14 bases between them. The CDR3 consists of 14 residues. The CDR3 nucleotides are TGTGCCAGCAGTGTGGACACCCGCCTCTATGGCTACACCTTC. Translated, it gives CASSVDTRLYGYTF.

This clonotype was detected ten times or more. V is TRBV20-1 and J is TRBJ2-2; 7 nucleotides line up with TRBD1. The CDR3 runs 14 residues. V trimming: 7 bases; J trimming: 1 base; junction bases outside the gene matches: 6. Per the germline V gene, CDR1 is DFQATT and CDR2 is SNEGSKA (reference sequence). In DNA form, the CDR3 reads TGCAGTGTACGCCGGACAGGGAACACCGGGGAGCTGTTTTTT. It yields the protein CSVRRTGNTGELFF.

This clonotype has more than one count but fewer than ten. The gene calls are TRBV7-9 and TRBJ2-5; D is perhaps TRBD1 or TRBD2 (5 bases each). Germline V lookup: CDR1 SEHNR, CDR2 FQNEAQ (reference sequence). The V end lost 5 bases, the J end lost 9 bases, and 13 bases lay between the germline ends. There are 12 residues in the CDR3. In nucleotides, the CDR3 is TGTGCCAGCAGCATCAGGGAGACGCCCCAGTACTTC. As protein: CASSIRETPQYF.

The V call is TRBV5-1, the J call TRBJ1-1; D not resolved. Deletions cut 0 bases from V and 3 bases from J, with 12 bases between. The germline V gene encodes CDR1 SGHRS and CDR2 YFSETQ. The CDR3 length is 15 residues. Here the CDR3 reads CASSLDSWKDTEAFF. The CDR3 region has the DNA TGCGCCAGCAGCTTGGACAGCTGGAAGGACACTGAAGCTTTCTTT. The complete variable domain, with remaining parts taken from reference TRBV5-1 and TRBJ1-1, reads KAGVTQTPRYLIKTRGQQVTLSCSPISGHRSVSWYQQTPGQGLQFLFEYFSETQRNKGNFPGRFSGRQFSNSRSEMNVSTLELGDSALYLCASSLDSWKDTEAFFGQGTRLTVV.

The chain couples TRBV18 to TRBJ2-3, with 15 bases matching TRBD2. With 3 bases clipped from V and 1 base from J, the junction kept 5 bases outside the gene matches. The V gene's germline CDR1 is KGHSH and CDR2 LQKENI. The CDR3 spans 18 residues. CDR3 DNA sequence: TGTGCCAGCTCACCGCCGGGACTAGCGGGAGGAGGCACAGATACGCAGTATTTT. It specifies CASSPPGLAGGGTDTQYF. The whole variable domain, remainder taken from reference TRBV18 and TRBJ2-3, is NAGVMQNPRHLVRRRGQEARLRCSPMKGHSHVYWYRQLPEEGLKFMVYLQKENIIDESGMPKERFSAEFPKEGPSILRIQQVVRGDSAAYFCASSPPGLAGGGTDTQYFGPGTRLTVL.

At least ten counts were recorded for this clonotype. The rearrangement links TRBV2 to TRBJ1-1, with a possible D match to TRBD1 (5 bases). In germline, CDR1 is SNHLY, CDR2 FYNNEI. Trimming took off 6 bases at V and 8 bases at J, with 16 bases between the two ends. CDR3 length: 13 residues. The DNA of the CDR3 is TGTGCCAGCAGCGGGACCCCGGAGTTGGAAGCTTTCTTT. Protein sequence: CASSGTPELEAFF.

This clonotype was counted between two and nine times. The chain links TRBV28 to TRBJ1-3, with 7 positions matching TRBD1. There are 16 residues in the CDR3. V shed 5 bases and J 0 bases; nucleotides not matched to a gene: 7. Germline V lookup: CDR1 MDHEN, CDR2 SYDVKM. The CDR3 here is CASSNRGRGSGNTIYF. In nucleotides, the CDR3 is TGTGCCAGCAGTAACAGGGGTCGAGGCTCTGGAAACACCATATATTTT.

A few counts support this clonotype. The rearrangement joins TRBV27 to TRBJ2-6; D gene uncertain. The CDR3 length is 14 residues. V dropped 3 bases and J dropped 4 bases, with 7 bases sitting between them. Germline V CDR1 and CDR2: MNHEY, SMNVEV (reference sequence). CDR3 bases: TGTGCCAGCAGTTTCTACGCGGGGGCCAACGTCCTGACTTTC. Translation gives CASSFYAGANVLTF. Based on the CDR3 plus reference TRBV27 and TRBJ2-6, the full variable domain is EAQVTQNPRYLITVTGKKLTVTCSQNMNHEYMSWYRQDPGLGLRQIYYSMNVEVTDKGDVPEGYKVSRKEKRNFPLILESPSPNQTSLYFCASSFYAGANVLTFGAGSRLTVL.

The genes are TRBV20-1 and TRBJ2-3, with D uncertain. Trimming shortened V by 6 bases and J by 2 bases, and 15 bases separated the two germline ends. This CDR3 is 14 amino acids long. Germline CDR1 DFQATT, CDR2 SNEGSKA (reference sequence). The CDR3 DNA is TGCAGTGCCCCGGCCAGCAAGGACACAGATACGCAGTATTTT. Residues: CSAPASKDTDTQYF.

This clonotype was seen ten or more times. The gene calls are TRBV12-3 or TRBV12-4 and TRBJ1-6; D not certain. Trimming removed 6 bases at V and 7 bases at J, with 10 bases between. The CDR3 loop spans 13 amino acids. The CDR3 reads CASRSTGNSPLHF. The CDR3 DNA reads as TGTGCCAGCAGGTCGACGGGAAATTCACCCCTCCACTTT.

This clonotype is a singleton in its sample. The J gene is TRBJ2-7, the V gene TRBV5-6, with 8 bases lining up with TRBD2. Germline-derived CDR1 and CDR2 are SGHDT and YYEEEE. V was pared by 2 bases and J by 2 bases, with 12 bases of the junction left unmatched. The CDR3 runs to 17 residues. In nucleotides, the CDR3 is TGTGCCAGCAGCTTTACCCTCGGCCAGCGGGAGCCCTACGAGCAGTACTTC. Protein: CASSFTLGQREPYEQYF.

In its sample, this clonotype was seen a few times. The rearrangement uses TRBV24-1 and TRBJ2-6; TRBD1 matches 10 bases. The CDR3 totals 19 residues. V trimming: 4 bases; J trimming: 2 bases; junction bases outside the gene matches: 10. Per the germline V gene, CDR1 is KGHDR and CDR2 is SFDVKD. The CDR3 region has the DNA TGTGCCACCAGTGACCCCGGCCGGGACAGGGGTGCTGGGGCCAACGTCCTGACTTTC. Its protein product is CATSDPGRDRGAGANVLTF.

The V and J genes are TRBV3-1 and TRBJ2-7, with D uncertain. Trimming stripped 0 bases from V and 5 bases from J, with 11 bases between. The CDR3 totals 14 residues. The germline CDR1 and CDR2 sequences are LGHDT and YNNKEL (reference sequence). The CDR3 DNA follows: TGTGCCAGCAGCCAAGAAGTGTCGCAGAACGAGCAGTACTTC. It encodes CASSQEVSQNEQYF.

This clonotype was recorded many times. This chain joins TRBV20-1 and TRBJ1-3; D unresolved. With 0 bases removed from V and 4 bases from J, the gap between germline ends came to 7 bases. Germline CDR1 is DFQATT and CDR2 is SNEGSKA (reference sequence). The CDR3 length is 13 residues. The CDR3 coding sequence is TGCAGTGCTAGAGATAACGGAGGAAACACCATATATTTT. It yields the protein CSARDNGGNTIYF.